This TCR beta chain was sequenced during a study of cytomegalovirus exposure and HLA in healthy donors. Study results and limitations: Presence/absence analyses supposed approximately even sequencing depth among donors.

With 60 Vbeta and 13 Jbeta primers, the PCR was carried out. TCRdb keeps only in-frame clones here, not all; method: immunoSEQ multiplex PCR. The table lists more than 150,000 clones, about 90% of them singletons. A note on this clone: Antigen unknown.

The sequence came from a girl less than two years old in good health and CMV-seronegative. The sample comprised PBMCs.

The CDR3, as DNA: TGCGCCAGCAGCTTGGAGGCAGGGGGCCATAATGAGCAGTTCTTC. Residues: CASSLEAGGHNEQFF. The chain carries TRBV5-1 and TRBJ2-1, with 8 bases matching TRBD1. V lost 0 bases to trimming and J lost 7 bases; unmatched junction nucleotides: 6. Germline values: CDR1 SGHRS, CDR2 YFSETQ. The CDR3 totals 15 residues.